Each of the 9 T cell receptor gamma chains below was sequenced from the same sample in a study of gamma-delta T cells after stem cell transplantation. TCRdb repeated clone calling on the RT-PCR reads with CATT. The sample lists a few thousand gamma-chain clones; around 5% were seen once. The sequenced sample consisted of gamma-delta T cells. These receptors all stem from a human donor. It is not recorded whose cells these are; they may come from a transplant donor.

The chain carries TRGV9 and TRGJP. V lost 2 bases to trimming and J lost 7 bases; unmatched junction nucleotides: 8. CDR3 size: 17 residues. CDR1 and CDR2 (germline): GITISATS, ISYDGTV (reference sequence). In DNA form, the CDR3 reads TGTGCCTTGTGGGAGGCTCCTTTGGAGTTGGGCAAAAAAATCAAGGTATTT. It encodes CALWEAPLELGKKIKVF.

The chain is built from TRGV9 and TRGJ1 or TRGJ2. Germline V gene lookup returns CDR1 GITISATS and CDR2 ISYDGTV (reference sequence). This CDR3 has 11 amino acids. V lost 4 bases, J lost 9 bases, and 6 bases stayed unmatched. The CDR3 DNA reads TGTGCCTTGTGGGACCCCCCTAAGAAACTCTTT. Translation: CALWDPPKKLF.

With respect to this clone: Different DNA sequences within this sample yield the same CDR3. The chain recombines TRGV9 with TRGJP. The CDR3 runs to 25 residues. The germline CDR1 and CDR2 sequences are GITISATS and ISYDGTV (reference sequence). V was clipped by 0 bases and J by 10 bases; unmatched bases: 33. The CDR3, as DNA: TGTGCCTTGTGGGAGGTGCAGGACCTCAAGTTGGCATCAAACGCCAACTTTTTGGGCAAAAAAATCAAGGTATTT. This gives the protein CALWEVQDLKLASNANFLGKKIKVF.

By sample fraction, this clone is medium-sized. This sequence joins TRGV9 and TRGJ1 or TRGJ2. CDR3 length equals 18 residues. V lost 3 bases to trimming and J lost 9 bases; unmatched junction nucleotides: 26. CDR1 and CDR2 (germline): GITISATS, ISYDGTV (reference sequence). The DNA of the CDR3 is TGTGCCTTGTGGGAGAGTTCGGCTACACCCCAGGTGCCTCGTAAGAAACTCTTT. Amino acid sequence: CALWESSATPQVPRKKLF.

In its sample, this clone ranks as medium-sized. CDR3 protein: CALWEVLVGKKIKVF. DNA for the CDR3: TGTGCCTTGTGGGAGGTTCTCGTGGGCAAAAAAATCAAGGTATTT. J is TRGJP and V is TRGV9. There are 15 residues in the CDR3. The junction had 5 bases not matched to a gene; V was cut back by 1 base and J by 11 bases. CDR1 and CDR2 (germline): GITISATS, ISYDGTV (reference sequence).

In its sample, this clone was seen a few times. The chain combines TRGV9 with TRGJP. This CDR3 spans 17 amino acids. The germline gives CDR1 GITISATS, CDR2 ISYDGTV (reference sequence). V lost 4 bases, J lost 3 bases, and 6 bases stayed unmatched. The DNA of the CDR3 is TGTGCCTTGTGGGAACCTCCGCAAGAGTTGGGCAAAAAAATCAAGGTATTT. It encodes CALWEPPQELGKKIKVF.

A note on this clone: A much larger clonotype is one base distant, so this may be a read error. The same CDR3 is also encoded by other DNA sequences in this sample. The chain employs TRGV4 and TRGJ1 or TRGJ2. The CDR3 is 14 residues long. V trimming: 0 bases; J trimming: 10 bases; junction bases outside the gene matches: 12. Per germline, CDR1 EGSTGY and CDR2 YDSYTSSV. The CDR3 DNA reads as TGTGCCACCTGGGATGGGTTGTCGGGCCGGAAGAAACTCTTT. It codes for CATWDGLSGRKKLF.

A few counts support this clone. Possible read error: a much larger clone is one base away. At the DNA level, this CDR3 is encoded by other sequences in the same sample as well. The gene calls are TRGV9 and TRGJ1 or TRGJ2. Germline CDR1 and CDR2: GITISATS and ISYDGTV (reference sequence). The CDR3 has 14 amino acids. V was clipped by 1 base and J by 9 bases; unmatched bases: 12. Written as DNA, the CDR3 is TGTGCCTTGTGGGAGGTTTTAACTATTCGTAAGAAACTCTTT. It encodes CALWEVLTIRKKLF.

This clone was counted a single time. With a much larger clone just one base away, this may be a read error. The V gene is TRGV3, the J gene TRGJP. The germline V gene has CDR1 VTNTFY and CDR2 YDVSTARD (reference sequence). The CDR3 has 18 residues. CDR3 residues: CTTWDGPLWELGKKIKVF. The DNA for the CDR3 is TGTACCACCTGGGACGGGCCACTGTGGGAGTTGGGCAAAAAAATCAAGGTATTT.